Shown below are 25 T cell receptor beta chains from a single sample sequenced in a study of control samples from healthy donors and cancer patients. Produced via immunoSEQ multiplex PCR; TCRdb's table is partial and in-frame only. Seen here are approximately 100,000 clones, 75% to 95% observed once, and the top ten hold 4.4%. The sample comprised blood. The receptors come from a human donor in good health. The donor label of this sample is uncertain.

The rearrangement links TRBV13 to TRBJ2-7, with D perhaps matching TRBD1 or TRBD2 (5 bases each). Per germline, CDR1 PRHDT and CDR2 FYEKMQ (reference sequence). This CDR3 region has 13 residues. V was clipped by 4 bases and J by 0 bases, with 7 bases between them. Written as DNA, the CDR3 is TGTGCCAGCAGCTGGGGGAGCTCCTACGAGCAGTACTTC. Its translation is CASSWGSSYEQYF. Looking up the rest from reference TRBV13 and TRBJ2-7 gives the full variable domain: AAGVIQSPRHLIKEKRETATLKCYPIPRHDTVYWYQQGPGQDPQFLISFYEKMQSDKGSIPDRFSAQQFSDYHSELNMSSLELGDSALYFCASSWGSSYEQYFGPGTRLTVT.

This clone appeared a single time. The chain is built from TRBV30 and TRBJ1-2; D is ambiguous. The CDR3 totals 14 residues. Trimming left V 4 bases short and J 5 bases short, with 17 bases between. Per the germline V gene, CDR1 is GTSNPN and CDR2 is SVGIG (reference sequence). The CDR3 region is CAWTTPAGFYGYTF. The CDR3 DNA reads as TGTGCCTGGACCACCCCGGCAGGCTTTTATGGCTACACCTTC.

The rearrangement joins TRBV9 to TRBJ1-1; D remains unclear. The V end was cut by 0 bases, the J end by 7 bases, with 7 bases between. The CDR3 has 12 amino acids. Germline assignment: CDR1 SGDLS and CDR2 YYNGEE. The CDR3 spells CASSVEGVEAFF. In DNA, the CDR3 is TGTGCCAGCAGCGTAGAGGGAGTTGAAGCTTTCTTT.

The chain recombines TRBV10-3 with TRBJ2-1; D is undetermined. Germline CDR1 and CDR2: ENHRY and SYGVKD. Trimming took off 7 bases at V and 7 bases at J, with 8 bases between the two ends. The CDR3 extends over 11 amino acids. CDR3 coding DNA: TGTGCCATCAAGGGCGGAAATGAGCAGTTCTTC. Translation: CAIKGGNEQFF.

The chain recombines TRBV10-3 with TRBJ1-1; D gene ambiguous. The germline V gene has CDR1 ENHRY and CDR2 SYGVKD. This CDR3 has 13 amino acids. Trimming took 6 bases from V and 1 from J, leaving 9 bases between them. The DNA for the CDR3 is TGTGCCATCAGAGTCGCACCGAACACTGAAGCTTTCTTT. As protein: CAIRVAPNTEAFF.

V gene TRBV4-2 combines with J gene TRBJ2-2; TRBD1 is a possible D gene (6 bases). CDR3 size: 18 residues. V lost 0 bases and J 4 bases, leaving 18 bases between the germline ends. From germline, CDR1 is LGHNA and CDR2 YNFKEQ. CDR3 nucleotides: TGTGCCAGCAGCCAAGATCTAGGGGGAAGGAAGGGCACCGGGGAGCTGTTTTTT. Encoded protein: CASSQDLGGRKGTGELFF.

This chain joins TRBV29-1 and TRBJ2-1; 7 bases align to TRBD2. From germline, CDR1 is SQVTM and CDR2 ANQGSEA. This CDR3 is 14 amino acids long. J lost 4 bases, V lost 7 bases, and 10 bases had no gene match. CDR3: CSGEGPPNYNEQFF. The DNA for the CDR3 is TGCAGCGGGGAGGGGCCCCCTAATTACAATGAGCAGTTCTTC.

The rearrangement uses TRBV14 and TRBJ2-2, with D unresolved. Trimming pared 0 bases from V and 7 bases from J, leaving 9 bases between. CDR1 and CDR2 from the germline V gene are SGHDN and FVKESK. The CDR3 is made up of 14 amino acids. The CDR3 bases are TGTGCCAGCAGCCAAGATCATTTTATCGGGGAGCTGTTTTTT. Its protein product is CASSQDHFIGELFF.

This sequence joins TRBV30 and TRBJ1-3, with D unclear. Germline-derived CDR1 and CDR2 are GTSNPN and SVGIG (reference sequence). CDR3 length: 14 amino acids. V was cut by 4 bases and J by 0 bases, with 10 bases left in between. The CDR3 spells CAWNLGLSGNTIYF. The CDR3 bases are TGTGCCTGGAACTTGGGTCTCTCTGGAAACACCATATATTTT.

This chain uses TRBV4-1 with TRBJ1-2; 11 nucleotides match TRBD1. CDR1 and CDR2 (germline): MGHRA, YSYEKL. After removal of 1 base from V and 5 bases from J, the junction contained 6 bases not matched to a gene. This CDR3 is 16 amino acids long. This CDR3 reads CASSQGRTGGQYGYTF. CDR3 DNA sequence: TGCGCCAGCAGCCAAGGCCGGACAGGGGGCCAATATGGCTACACCTTC.

The V call is TRBV19, the J call TRBJ1-6, with D unresolved. V dropped 4 bases and J dropped 10 bases, with 5 bases sitting between them. Germline CDR1 is LNHDA and CDR2 is SQIVND (reference sequence). This CDR3 has 11 residues. CDR3 amino acids: CASSSNSPLHF. Written as DNA, the CDR3 is TGTGCCAGTAGTAGCAACTCACCCCTCCACTTT.

Only a few counts were recorded for this clone. The chain employs TRBV5-4 and TRBJ1-6, with a weak D call TRBD1 (5 bases). Germline V gene lookup returns CDR1 SGHNT and CDR2 YYREEE (reference sequence). Trimming cost V 2 bases and J 0 bases, with 6 bases left between them. This CDR3 spans 15 amino acids. The CDR3 nucleotides are TGTGCCAGCAGCTTTGGGGGCTCCTATAATTCACCCCTCCACTTT. This sequence encodes CASSFGGSYNSPLHF.

The rearrangement links TRBV2 to TRBJ2-3, with TRBD1 matching over 10 bases. CDR1 and CDR2 (germline): SNHLY, FYNNEI. The J segment lost 3 bases and the V segment lost 6 bases, leaving 6 bases of the junction unmatched. The CDR3 consists of 15 residues. CDR3 nucleotides: TGTGCCAGCAGCCGGGACAGGGGTATGACAGATACGCAGTATTTT. Its translation is CASSRDRGMTDTQYF.

The J gene is TRBJ2-1, the V gene TRBV11-2; D call uncertain. Germline-derived CDR1 and CDR2 are SGHAT and FQNNGV. The V end was cut by 0 bases, the J end by 10 bases, with 10 bases between. This CDR3 has 13 residues. The CDR3 here is CASSLDQNGEQFF. The CDR3 nucleotides read TGTGCCAGCAGCTTAGACCAGAATGGGGAGCAGTTCTTC.

The chain recombines TRBV13 with TRBJ1-1, with TRBD1 matching 7 bases. Looked up from germline, CDR1 is PRHDT and CDR2 is FYEKMQ (reference sequence). The CDR3 is made up of 14 amino acids. V gave up 6 bases and J gave up 2 bases; unmatched junction bases: 6. The CDR3 nucleotides read TGTGCCAGCAGGTTCGGAGGGGGCAACACTGAAGCTTTCTTT. Its protein is CASRFGGGNTEAFF.

This clone has only a few counts. The rearrangement links TRBV5-4 to TRBJ2-1; no clear D gene. The V end was cut by 2 bases, the J end by 6 bases, with 15 bases between. This CDR3 has 15 amino acids. Per germline, CDR1 SGHNT and CDR2 YYREEE (reference sequence). The DNA of the CDR3 is TGTGCCAGCAGCTTTTTTTACCGAGCGAGCAATGAGCAGTTCTTC. Its protein is CASSFFYRASNEQFF.

This clone was picked up one time. The chain has TRBV3-1 (or the pseudogene TRBV3-2) and TRBJ2-3; D may be TRBD2 (5 bases). V was cut by 4 bases and J by 4 bases, with 15 bases left in between. The germline V gene has CDR1 LGHDT and CDR2 YNNKEL (reference sequence). CDR3 length equals 15 residues. CDR3 sequence: CASSRLSPGADTQYF. The DNA of the CDR3 is TGTGCCAGCAGCCGGCTCAGCCCCGGGGCAGATACGCAGTATTTT.

The table lists this clone with a count of one. The chain joins TRBV27 to TRBJ2-7, with D perhaps TRBD2 (6 bases). The ends were cut back, 2 bases at V and 4 bases at J, with 12 bases in the middle. The V gene's germline CDR1 is MNHEY and CDR2 SMNVEV (reference sequence). The CDR3 contains 14 residues. This CDR3 reads CASSLASGGYEQYV. CDR3 sequence (DNA): TGTGCCAGCAGTTTAGCTTCCGGGGGTTACGAGCAGTACGTC.

This chain connects TRBV29-1 to TRBJ2-1; 8 bases match TRBD2. CDR3 length: 14 residues. Unmatched junction bases numbered 5, after V lost 2 bases and J lost 5 bases. Germline V gene lookup returns CDR1 SQVTM and CDR2 ANQGSEA. CDR3 residues: CSVESAGGNNEQFF. The CDR3 bases are TGCAGCGTTGAATCCGCGGGGGGCAACAATGAGCAGTTCTTC.

V gene TRBV6-4 combines with J gene TRBJ2-2; tentatively, D is TRBD1 or TRBD2 (5 bases each). Germline V gene lookup returns CDR1 MRHNA and CDR2 SNTAGT. The CDR3 loop spans 14 amino acids. Trimming took off 2 bases at V and 4 bases at J, with 8 bases between the two ends. The CDR3, as DNA: TGTGCCAGCAGTGACGGGACGGCCACCGGGGAGCTGTTTTTT. Its translation: CASSDGTATGELFF.

V and J are TRBV9 and TRBJ1-6; D unclear. Germline loops: CDR1 SGDLS, CDR2 YYNGEE. CDR3 length equals 13 residues. V dropped 4 bases and J dropped 6 bases, with 8 bases sitting between them. DNA of the CDR3: TGTGCCAGCAGCTTCGGGGTTAATTCACCCCTCCACTTT. Its protein is CASSFGVNSPLHF.

V gene TRBV30 combines with J gene TRBJ1-1; unclear D gene. Deletions cut 2 bases from V and 1 base from J, with 8 bases between. Germline lookup yields CDR1 GTSNPN and CDR2 SVGIG (reference sequence). This CDR3 is built from 13 residues. Here the CDR3 reads CAWSLGGNTEAFF. CDR3 DNA: TGTGCCTGGAGTCTGGGTGGGAACACTGAAGCTTTCTTT.

CDR3 protein: CASSEYTGYTF. CDR3 nucleotides: TGTGCCAGCAGTGAATACACTGGCTACACCTTC. The rearrangement joins TRBV6-1 to TRBJ1-2; unclear D gene. With 2 bases removed from V and 7 bases from J, the gap between germline ends came to 5 bases. Per germline, CDR1 MNHNS and CDR2 SASEGT. CDR3 length: 11 residues.

This clone showed up just once. The chain has TRBV2 and TRBJ2-7; D gene uncertain. V lost 7 bases and J lost 9, with 13 bases in between. CDR3 size: 11 residues. Germline V lookup: CDR1 SNHLY, CDR2 FYNNEI. The CDR3 bases are TGTGCCAGCACTACCGAGGTGCGGCAGTACTTC. Protein product: CASTTEVRQYF.

This clone was seen only once. The rearrangement joins TRBV4-1 to TRBJ2-2; tentative D call: TRBD2 (6 bases). Germline-derived CDR1 and CDR2 are MGHRA and YSYEKL. The CDR3 sequence is 17 residues long. Trimming removed 0 bases at V and 6 bases at J, with 17 bases between. The CDR3 DNA is TGCGCCAGCAGCCAAGAACCGGGGGTGGTTTACGCCGGGGAGCTGTTTTTT. Its protein product is CASSQEPGVVYAGELFF.